This TCR beta chain was recovered during a study of vaccination and CD4 T cells after COVID-19. Once obtained from cultured CD4+ T cells, the DNA was sequenced using the Oncomine TCR Beta short-read assay. Via MiXCR, TCRdb re-called the PCR reads, giving one row per CDR3 protein. The sample shows roughly 14,000 distinct CDR3 sequences, about 55% of them seen only once. Treatment here: approximately 9-day PBMC culture with coronavirus spike peptide pools or control peptides (ViraFEST assay). CDR3 length equals 14 residues. Germline V gene sequence: CDR1 DFQATT, CDR2 SNEGSKA (reference sequence). V was trimmed by 3 bases and J by 6 bases, leaving 15 bases between them. This clonotype occurred a few times. Its target is unknown.

The chain links TRBV20-1 to TRBJ1-5, with a possible D match to TRBD1 (5 bases). The receptor was isolated from a human donor who had recovered from COVID-19. The sample in question was CD4+ T cells from blood, cultured in vitro, obtained before SARS-CoV-2 vaccination. The CDR3 DNA follows: TGCAGTGCTAGTCCGACAGCGAGCGTTCAGCCCCAGCATTTT. Amino acids: CSASPTASVQPQHF.